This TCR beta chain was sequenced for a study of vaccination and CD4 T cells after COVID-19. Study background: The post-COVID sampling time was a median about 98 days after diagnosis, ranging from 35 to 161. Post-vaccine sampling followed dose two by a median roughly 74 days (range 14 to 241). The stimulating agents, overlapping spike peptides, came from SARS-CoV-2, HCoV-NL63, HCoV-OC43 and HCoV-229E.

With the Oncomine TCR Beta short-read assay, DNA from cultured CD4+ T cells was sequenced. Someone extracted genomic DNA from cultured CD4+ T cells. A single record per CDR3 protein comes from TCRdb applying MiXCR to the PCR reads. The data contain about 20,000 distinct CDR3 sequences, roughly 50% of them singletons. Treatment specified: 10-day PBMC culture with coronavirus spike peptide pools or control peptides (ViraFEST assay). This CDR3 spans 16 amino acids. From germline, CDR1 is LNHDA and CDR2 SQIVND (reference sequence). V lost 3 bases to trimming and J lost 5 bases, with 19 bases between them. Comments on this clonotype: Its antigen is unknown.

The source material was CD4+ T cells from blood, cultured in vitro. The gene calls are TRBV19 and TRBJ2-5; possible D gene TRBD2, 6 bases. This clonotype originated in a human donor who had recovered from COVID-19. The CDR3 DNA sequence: TGTGCCAGTAGTATGCTCGGCGGGACCACGAGGGAGACCCAGTACTTC. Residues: CASSMLGGTTRETQYF.